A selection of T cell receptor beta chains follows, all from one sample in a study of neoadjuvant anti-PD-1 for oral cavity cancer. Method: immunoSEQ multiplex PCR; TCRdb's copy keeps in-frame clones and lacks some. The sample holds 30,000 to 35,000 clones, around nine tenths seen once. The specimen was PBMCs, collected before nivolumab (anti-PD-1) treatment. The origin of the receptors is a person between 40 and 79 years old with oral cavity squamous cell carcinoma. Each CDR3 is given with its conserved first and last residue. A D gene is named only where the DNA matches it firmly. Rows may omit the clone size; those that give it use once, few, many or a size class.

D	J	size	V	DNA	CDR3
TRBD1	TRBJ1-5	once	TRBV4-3	TGCGCCAGCAGCCGGGACTCCCAGGGGGATCAGCCCCAGCATTTT	CASSRDSQGDQPQHF
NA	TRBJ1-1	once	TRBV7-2	TGTGCCAGCAGCCAAAGGGCAGGCACCAAGCCAAACACTGAAGCTTTCTTT	CASSQRAGTKPNTEAFF
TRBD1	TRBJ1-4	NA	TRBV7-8	TGTGCCAGCAGCTTAGGAAACCGGGACAGGGGTGAAAAACTGTTTTTT	CASSLGNRDRGEKLFF
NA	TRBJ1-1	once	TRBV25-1	TGTGCCAGCAGAGGGGGGGCGTACACTGAAGCTTTCTTT	CASRGGAYTEAFF
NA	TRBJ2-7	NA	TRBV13	TGTGCCAGCAGCTTTTTCCTCCTCTACGAGCAGTACTTC	CASSFFLLYEQYF
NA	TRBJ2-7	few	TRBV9	TGTGCCAGCAGCCCCCGAGCGGCTGGGGTTACCTACGAGCAGTACTTC	CASSPRAAGVTYEQYF
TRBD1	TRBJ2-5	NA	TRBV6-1	TGTGCCAGCAGGTCGGGACAGGGGAAGACCCAGTACTTC	CASRSGQGKTQYF
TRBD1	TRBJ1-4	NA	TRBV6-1	TGTGCCAGCAGTGGGGGACAGGTTAATGAAAAACTGTTTTTT	CASSGGQVNEKLFF
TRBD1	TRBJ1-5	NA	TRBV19	TGTGCCAGTAGATTACAGGGGGCAGGACAGCCCCAGCATTTT	CASRLQGAGQPQHF
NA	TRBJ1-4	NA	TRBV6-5	TGTGCCAGCAGACCCTCAGGGAGGGATGAAAAACTGTTTTTT	CASRPSGRDEKLFF
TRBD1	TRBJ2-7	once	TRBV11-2	TGTGCCAGCAGCTTACGTCCCGGGACAGGGGGGGTCTACGAGCAGTACTTC	CASSLRPGTGGVYEQYF
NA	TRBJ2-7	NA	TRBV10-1	TGCGCCAGCAGTGACGACCGCGCCTACGAGCAGTACTTC	CASSDDRAYEQYF
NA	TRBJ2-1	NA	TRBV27	TGTGCCAGCAGTCCCTACAGCGGCAATGAGCAGTTCTTC	CASSPYSGNEQFF
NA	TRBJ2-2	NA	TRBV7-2	TGTGCCAGCAGCTTATATTCCATTCGGGCGTCCGGGGAGCTGTTTTTT	CASSLYSIRASGELFF
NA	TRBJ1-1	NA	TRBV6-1	TGTGCCAGCCCCGGACAGTTGAACACTGAAGCTTTCTTT	CASPGQLNTEAFF
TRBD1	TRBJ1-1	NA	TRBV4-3	TGCGCCAGCAGCTCGGGACAGCTGAACACTGAAGCTTTCTTT	CASSSGQLNTEAFF
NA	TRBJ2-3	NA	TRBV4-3	TGCGCCAGCAGCCAACAGATCGGGGATGGGGCAGGAATAGATACGCAGTATTTT	CASSQQIGDGAGIDTQYF
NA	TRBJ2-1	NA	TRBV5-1	TGCGCCAGCAGCTTGGAAGGGACCCCGTATTACAATGAGCAGTTCTTC	CASSLEGTPYYNEQFF
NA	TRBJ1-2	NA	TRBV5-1	TGCGCCAGCAGTGATCCCCCCAGGGATGGCTACACCTTC	CASSDPPRDGYTF
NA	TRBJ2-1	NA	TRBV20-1	TGCAGTGCTAAACGGGTTGATGAGCAGTTCTTC	CSAKRVDEQFF
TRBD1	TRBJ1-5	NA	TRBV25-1	TGTGCCAGCGGGACAGGCAATCAGCCCCAGCATTTT	CASGTGNQPQHF
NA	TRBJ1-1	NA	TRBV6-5	TGTGCCAGCAGTTACTCGATGGTTGGGCTGAACACTGAAGCTTTCTTT	CASSYSMVGLNTEAFF
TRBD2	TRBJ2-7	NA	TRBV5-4	TGTGCCAGCAGCCCGGGGGGACGGGCCTCCGACGAGCAGTACTTC	CASSPGGRASDEQYF
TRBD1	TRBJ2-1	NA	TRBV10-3	TGTGCCACCGACCCCGGGACAGCTAGTCTGTTCTTC	CATDPGTASLFF
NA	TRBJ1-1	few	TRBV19	TGTGCCAGTACCATTGGGGTATACACTGAAGCTTTCTTT	CASTIGVYTEAFF
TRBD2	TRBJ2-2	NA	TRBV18	TGTGCCAGCTCACGATCTAGCGGGGACACCGGGGAGCTGTTTTTT	CASSRSSGDTGELFF
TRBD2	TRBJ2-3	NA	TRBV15	TGTGCCACCAGCAGTCCTAGCGGGGGGGCGGGAGATACGCAGTATTTT	CATSSPSGGAGDTQYF
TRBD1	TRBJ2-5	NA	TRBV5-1	TGCGCCAGCAGCCCCAACAGGGGCCAAGAGACCCAGTACTTC	CASSPNRGQETQYF
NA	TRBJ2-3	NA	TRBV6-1	TGTGCCAGCACGGCAGATACGCAGTATTTT	CASTADTQYF
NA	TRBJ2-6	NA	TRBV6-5	TGTGCCAGCAGTTACTTCTCTGGGGCCAACGTCCTGACTTTC	CASSYFSGANVLTF
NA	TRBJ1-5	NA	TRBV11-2	TGTGCCAGCAGCTTGGGGCAGTCCAATCAGCCCCAGCATTTT	CASSLGQSNQPQHF
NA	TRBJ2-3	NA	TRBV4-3	TGCGCCAGCAGCCAAGAGGATACGCAGTATTTT	CASSQEDTQYF
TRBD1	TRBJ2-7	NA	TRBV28	TGTGCCAGCAGTTTGGACAGGGAACCGTCCGAGCAGTACTTC	CASSLDREPSEQYF
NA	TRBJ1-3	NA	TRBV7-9	TGTGCCAGCAGCTTAATCCGGGGGGGTCTCGCAAACACCATATATTTT	CASSLIRGGLANTIYF
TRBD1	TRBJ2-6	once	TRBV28	TGTGCCAGCAGTCACGCGACAGGGGTTCCTAGCTCTGGGGCCAACGTCCTGACTTTC	CASSHATGVPSSGANVLTF
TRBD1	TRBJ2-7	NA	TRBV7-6	TGTGCCAGCAGCGCCCCCGACAGGGGTCGGTACGAGCAGTACTTC	CASSAPDRGRYEQYF
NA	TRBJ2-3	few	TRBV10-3	TGTGCCATCAGTGGACAGAGCACAGATACGCAGTATTTT	CAISGQSTDTQYF
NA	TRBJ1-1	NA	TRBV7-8	TGTGCCAGCAGCTTAGCAACAAGGGGTGGCACTGAAGCTTTCTTT	CASSLATRGGTEAFF
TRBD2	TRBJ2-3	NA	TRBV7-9	TGTGCCAGCAGCTCTAGCGGGGGGGCCGGTAGTAGCACAGATACGCAGTATTTT	CASSSSGGAGSSTDTQYF